This T cell receptor (beta chain) was observed in a study of blood T cell repertoires in COVID-19. As for the study in general: From the United States, Italy and Spain came samples of acute and convalescent COVID-19. From T cells, B-cell-depleted T cells, or PBMCs came the material, which was cDNA or gDNA.

Seattle participants joined during active infection and were tracked over time. Original analysis: Scientists estimated how many nucleated cells there were by amplifying reference gene primers. Repertoires were generated with immunoSEQ multiplex PCR, while TCRdb's copy carries only in-frame clones and drops some. V and J calls and clone size are those listed in that table; D and trimming were worked out from the DNA. Among about 200,000 clones, approximately 85% were seen once, and the ten largest hold 2% to 3%. V lost 3 bases and J 4 bases, leaving 7 bases between the germline ends. The CDR3 extends over 13 amino acids.

The V gene is TRBV12-3 or TRBV12-4, the J gene TRBJ2-1; D may be TRBD1 (5 bases). Sequencing was carried out using peripheral blood. This receptor was identified in a woman in her 70s with COVID-19, enrolled during active disease. The CDR3 protein is CASSFKGYNEQFF. The CDR3 DNA reads as TGTGCCAGCAGTTTTAAGGGGTACAATGAGCAGTTCTTC.